The rows below give T cell receptor beta chains drawn from one sample of a study of blood T cell repertoires in COVID-19. Using immunoSEQ multiplex PCR, the repertoire was profiled, and TCRdb retains in-frame clones only, with some absent. In the table there are about 270,000 clones, approximately 85% of which are singletons. The sample was PBMCs or T cells enriched from blood (not recorded which). The receptors shown here come from a woman aged 50 to 60 with acute COVID-19. Each CDR3 is given with its conserved first and last residue. The order of the fields is clone size, V gene, D gene, J gene, CDR3 DNA, CDR3 protein. The D gene is left open where the match is weak. Expanded clones are given a class, and other clones once, few, many or no size at all.

>-|TRBV6-2/TRBV6-3|TRBD1|TRBJ1-1
TGTGCCAGCAGCCGGGGACAGGCGGCGGGAGCTTTCTTT
CASSRGQAAGAFF
>-|TRBV3-1/TRBV3-2|-|TRBJ2-3
TGTGCCAGCAGCCAAGATGGGGGGACTTGGGATACGCAGTATTTT
CASSQDGGTWDTQYF
>-|TRBV12-3/TRBV12-4|-|TRBJ1-2
TGTGCCAGCAGTACCGGGACTGTTTATGGCTACACCTTC
CASSTGTVYGYTF
>once|TRBV19|TRBD1|TRBJ1-2
TGTGCCAGTAGTTCACCGGGACAGGGTGACGGCTACACCTTC
CASSSPGQGDGYTF
>-|TRBV11-2|-|TRBJ1-4
TGTGCCAGCAGCCAAACAGGGTTACGGGAAAAACTGTTTTTT
CASSQTGLREKLFF
>-|TRBV7-2|TRBD2|TRBJ2-5
TGTGCCAGCAACAGGCTAGCGGGGGGGCAAGAGACCCAGTACTTC
CASNRLAGGQETQYF
>-|TRBV5-1|TRBD1|TRBJ2-3
TGCGCCAGCAGCTTTTTATCAACAGGGGCAGATACGCAGTATTTT
CASSFLSTGADTQYF
>-|TRBV7-3|-|TRBJ1-2
TGTGCCAGCAGCCCCCACCCGGACACCCTCTATGGCTACACCTTC
CASSPHPDTLYGYTF
>-|TRBV19|-|TRBJ1-1
TGTGCCAGTAGCACCAATCCCCCATACATTGCTTTCTTT
CASSTNPPYIAFF
>-|TRBV12-3/TRBV12-4|-|TRBJ2-5
TGTGCCAGCAGTTTTAAAGGGGGGGGTACCCAGTACTTC
CASSFKGGGTQYF
>-|TRBV7-2|TRBD2|TRBJ2-5
TGTGCCAGCAGCTTAGGAAGCGGGGGGGCGCGGGAGACCCAGTACTTC
CASSLGSGGARETQYF
>-|TRBV19|-|TRBJ1-1
TGTGCCAGTAATCTGGGGCCAAACACTGAAGCTTTCTTT
CASNLGPNTEAFF
>-|TRBV6-6|TRBD1|TRBJ2-2
TGTGCCAGCAGCCGATACCCTACTAGGGGGCTCGGCGGGGAGCTGTTTTTT
CASSRYPTRGLGGELFF
>-|TRBV7-8|TRBD2|TRBJ2-3
TGTGCCAGCAGCTTAGGACTAGCGGGGGGGCAGTCAGATACGCAGTATTTT
CASSLGLAGGQSDTQYF
>few|TRBV6-4|-|TRBJ2-1
TGTGCCAGCAGATCCCTGGCGGGGGCGGGAAATGAGCAGTTCTTC
CASRSLAGAGNEQFF
>-|TRBV3-1/TRBV3-2|-|TRBJ1-1
TGTGCCAGCAGCCAAGATTATCGCGGGGTTGAAGCTTTCTTT
CASSQDYRGVEAFF
>-|TRBV6-1|TRBD1|TRBJ1-3
TGTGCCAGCAGTGTAGGGACAGGGACCTCTGGAAACACCATATATTTT
CASSVGTGTSGNTIYF
>once|TRBV11-3|-|TRBJ1-1
TGTGCCAGCAGCTTAGAGGGAGGGAACACTGAAGCTTTCTTT
CASSLEGGNTEAFF
>-|TRBV5-1|-|TRBJ1-2
TGCGCCAGCAGCCCGGCAGGGGTCTATGGCTACACCTTC
CASSPAGVYGYTF
>many|TRBV10-3|-|TRBJ1-2
TGTGCCATCAGTGCCACCGACAGGAGGTACACCTTC
CAISATDRRYTF
>-|TRBV5-4|-|TRBJ1-1
TGTGCCAGCAGCCGGATGACAGGAGAGGCTGAAGCTTTCTTT
CASSRMTGEAEAFF
>-|TRBV7-9|-|TRBJ1-6
TGTGCCAGCAGCTTGGGTGGGGGGCCCCTCCACTTT
CASSLGGGPLHF
>-|TRBV14|TRBD1|TRBJ2-7
TGTGCCAGCAGCCACATCGACAGGGGGTCACGGGAGCAGTACTTC
CASSHIDRGSREQYF
>-|TRBV7-6|TRBD1|TRBJ1-5
TGTGCCAGCAGCCCAAAGAAAGACAGGGTCGTACTTTTTTTT
CASSPKKDRVVLFF
>-|TRBV4-3|-|TRBJ1-6
TGCGCCAGCAGCCAAGAGGCAGGGCAGGGTTCACCCCTCCACTTT
CASSQEAGQGSPLHF
>once|TRBV9|TRBD1|TRBJ1-1
TGTGCCAGCAGCGTGGGGACAGGGGAGGTCATTATGAACACTGAAGCTTTCTTT
CASSVGTGEVIMNTEAFF
>-|TRBV2|TRBD2|TRBJ2-7
TGTGCCAGCAGTGAAGCGGGTAGCGGGGGAGTATGGGAGCAGTACTTC
CASSEAGSGGVWEQYF
>-|TRBV7-9|-|TRBJ1-1
TGTGCCAGCAGCTTAGGACAGTTGACTGAAGCTTTCTTT
CASSLGQLTEAFF
>-|TRBV7-9|-|TRBJ2-7
TGTGCCAGCAGACGCCCTCCTACCTACGAGCAGTACTTC
CASRRPPTYEQYF
>few|TRBV20-1|-|TRBJ1-1
TGCAGTGCCAGTGCGCCCGGGTCTTGGGACACTGAAGCTTTCTTT
CSASAPGSWDTEAFF
>once|TRBV5-6|TRBD2|TRBJ2-7
TGTGCCAGCAGCTTTCGTAGCGGGGGTACCTACGAGCAGTACTTC
CASSFRSGGTYEQYF
>-|TRBV6-5|-|TRBJ2-3
TGTGCCAGCAGTTACGAAACAGGGATCTTAACGCAGTATTTT
CASSYETGILTQYF
>-|TRBV14|TRBD1|TRBJ2-7
TGTGCCAGCAGCCTTTCCAGGGACAGGCTATACGAGCAGTACTTC
CASSLSRDRLYEQYF
>-|TRBV28|-|TRBJ2-3
TGTGCCAGCACGGTATTTGGGCCAGTGAGCACAGATACGCAGTATTTT
CASTVFGPVSTDTQYF
>-|TRBV19|-|TRBJ2-2
TGTGCCAGTAGTATGGCCCTGAACACCGGGGAGCTGTTTTTT
CASSMALNTGELFF
>-|TRBV30|-|TRBJ2-2
TGTGCCTGGAGCGAAATAGTGAACACCGGGGAGCTGTTTTTT
CAWSEIVNTGELFF
>few|TRBV7-2|TRBD2|TRBJ2-5
TGTGCCAGCAGCTTCGGGGGGAGGGAGACCCAGTACTTC
CASSFGGRETQYF
>-|TRBV27|TRBD1|TRBJ1-2
TGTGCCAGCAGTCTTGACAGGGGTGGCGGCTACACCTTC
CASSLDRGGGYTF
>-|TRBV6-5|TRBD1|TRBJ1-6
TGTGCCAGCAGAAGATCCGGGACAGGGGAATCACCCCTCCACTTT
CASRRSGTGESPLHF
>-|TRBV29-1|TRBD1|TRBJ1-1
TGCAGCACAACAGGGGCGGGGAATCCTGAAGCTTTCTTT
CSTTGAGNPEAFF
>once|TRBV15|-|TRBJ1-5
TGTGCCACCAGCAGAGATCGGGGAGCGGTCAATCAGCCCCAGCATTTT
CATSRDRGAVNQPQHF
>-|TRBV3-1/TRBV3-2|TRBD1|TRBJ2-3
TGTGCCAGCAGCCAGGGACAGAGCACAGATACGCAGTATTTT
CASSQGQSTDTQYF
>-|TRBV18|-|TRBJ2-5
TGTGCCAGCTCACCAAAGTTGACGGGAAGTCAGGAGACCCAGTACTTC
CASSPKLTGSQETQYF
>once|TRBV7-9|TRBD2|TRBJ2-3
TGTGCCAGCAGCTTGGTGACTAGCGGTACAGATACGCAGTATTTT
CASSLVTSGTDTQYF
>-|TRBV7-9|-|TRBJ2-3
TGTGCCAGCAGCTTAGACGGGGATACGCAGTATTTT
CASSLDGDTQYF
>-|TRBV10-3|-|TRBJ1-6
TGTGCCATCGGGGGGGGCAGCGCGGATTCACCCCTCCACTTT
CAIGGGSADSPLHF
>-|TRBV7-2|-|TRBJ1-3
TGTGCCAGCAGCGAACAGTTCTCTGGAAACACCATATATTTT
CASSEQFSGNTIYF
>-|TRBV11-3|-|TRBJ1-1
TGTGCCAGCAGCTACGGACAACGCACTGAAGCTTTCTTT
CASSYGQRTEAFF
>once|TRBV5-1|TRBD2|TRBJ2-5
TGCGCCAGCAGCTCTCCTCTAGCGGGGGGGGTTAACCAAGAGACCCAGTACTTC
CASSSPLAGGVNQETQYF
>once|TRBV7-8|-|TRBJ1-5
TGTGCCAGCAGCTTAGGGGGCGGCCCCAATCAGCCCCAGCATTTT
CASSLGGGPNQPQHF
>-|TRBV6-2/TRBV6-3|TRBD1|TRBJ1-2
TGTGCCAGCAGTTCTGGACACACAGGGGACTATGGCTACACCTTC
CASSSGHTGDYGYTF
>-|TRBV29-1|TRBD1|TRBJ1-4
TGCAGCGTGGGACAGGGGTATGAAAAACTGTTTTTT
CSVGQGYEKLFF
>-|TRBV27|TRBD1|TRBJ1-5
TGTGCCAGCAGCCCCGGGACAGGGAGCAATCAGCCCCAGCATTTT
CASSPGTGSNQPQHF